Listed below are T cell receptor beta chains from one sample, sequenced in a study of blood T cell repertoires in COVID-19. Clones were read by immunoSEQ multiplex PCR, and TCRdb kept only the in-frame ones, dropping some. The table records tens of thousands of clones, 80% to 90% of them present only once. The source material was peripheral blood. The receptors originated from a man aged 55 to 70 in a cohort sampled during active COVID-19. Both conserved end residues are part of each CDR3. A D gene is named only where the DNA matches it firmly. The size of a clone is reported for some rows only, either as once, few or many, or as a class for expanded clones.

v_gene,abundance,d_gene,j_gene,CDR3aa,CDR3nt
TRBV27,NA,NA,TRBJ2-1,CASSLGGSSYNEQFF,TGTGCCAGCAGTTTAGGGGGGTCCTCCTACAATGAGCAGTTCTTC
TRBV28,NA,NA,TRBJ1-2,CASSPSYGYTF,TGTGCCAGCAGCCCCTCCTATGGCTACACCTTC
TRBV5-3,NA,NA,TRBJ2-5,CARSFPRGGGKTQYF,TGTGCCAGAAGCTTCCCAAGAGGGGGCGGGAAGACCCAGTACTTC
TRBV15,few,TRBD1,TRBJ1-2,CATRTGGVDGYTF,TGTGCCACCAGGACAGGGGGTGTAGATGGCTACACCTTC
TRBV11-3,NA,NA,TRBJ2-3,CASSLGGVSDTQYF,TGTGCCAGCAGCTTAGGGGGGGTATCAGATACGCAGTATTTT
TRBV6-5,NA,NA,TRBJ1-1,CASSFQGGMNTEAFF,TGTGCCAGCAGTTTCCAGGGAGGCATGAACACTGAAGCTTTCTTT
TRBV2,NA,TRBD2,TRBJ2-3,CASGAAGGDTDTQYF,TGTGCCAGCGGGGCCGCGGGGGGGGACACAGATACGCAGTATTTT
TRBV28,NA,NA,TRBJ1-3,CASSILPYSASSGNTIYF,TGTGCCAGCAGTATTCTCCCTTACTCCGCTAGCTCTGGAAACACCATATATTTT
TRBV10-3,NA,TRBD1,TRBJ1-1,CAIKGGTDHTEAFF,TGTGCCATCAAGGGTGGGACAGACCACACTGAAGCTTTCTTT
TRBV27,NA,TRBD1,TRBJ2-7,CASSRGLGISSQYEQYF,TGTGCCAGTAGCAGGGGGCTGGGTATATCGTCCCAATACGAGCAGTACTTC
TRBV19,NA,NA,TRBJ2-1,CASSIRGGEQFF,TGTGCCAGTAGTATCCGTGGCGGGGAGCAGTTCTTC